This T cell receptor beta chain is drawn from a study of cytomegalovirus exposure and HLA in healthy donors. Study findings and constraints: Trimming of TCR beta V- and J-genes showed a link, identified in a later analysis, to a missense DCLRE1C variant.

Comment on this clone: Antigen specificity is unknown.

PCR involved 60 Vbeta and 13 Jbeta primers. This table comes from immunoSEQ multiplex PCR, and its TCRdb copy is limited to in-frame clones, with some not included. Its table records over 100,000 clones. Donors were nominally healthy when sampled, though unrecorded immune exposures were likely. The CDR3 runs to 15 residues. From germline, CDR1 is MNHNY and CDR2 SVGAGI (reference sequence). V lost 6 bases, J lost 3 bases, and 17 bases lay in between. The sequence was collected from a man aged 35-49 years in good health and CMV-seropositive. Sequencing used PBMCs. The rearrangement links TRBV6-6 to TRBJ2-5; possibly TRBD2 for D (5 bases). The CDR3 DNA follows: TGTGCCAGCAGGTCCCCGCGGGTCCTCAAAGAGACCCAGTACTTC. It yields the protein CASRSPRVLKETQYF.